This is a list of T cell receptor beta chains from one sample in a study of tumor-infiltrating lymphocytes in oesophageal squamous cell carcinoma. MiXCR was run by TCRdb on the PCR reads, yielding one entry per CDR3 protein. The sample includes around 16,000 distinct CDR3 sequences, approximately 46% of them seen just once. The sequenced sample was blood. Receptor source: a female donor with esophageal squamous cell carcinoma. Both conserved end residues are part of each CDR3. The D gene is left open where the match is weak. Only part of the rows carry a size: once, few, many, or a class if the clone is expanded.

j_gene	v_gene	d_gene	abundance	CDR3aa	CDR3nt
TRBJ1-5	TRBV6-1	TRBD1	.	CASSEDRGNQPQHF	TGTGCCAGCAGTGAGGACAGGGGAAATCAGCCCCAGCATTTT
TRBJ1-5	TRBV24-1	.	.	CATSDRGSQQPQHF	TGTGCCACCAGTGATCGGGGCTCGCAGCAGCCCCAGCATTTT
TRBJ2-3	TRBV24-1	.	.	CATSDLVSSTDTQYF	TGTGCCACCAGTGATTTGGTGTCTAGCACAGATACGCAGTATTTT
TRBJ2-7	TRBV11-1	.	.	CASSLGLSSYEQYF	TGTGCCAGCAGCTTGGGCCTATCGAGCTACGAGCAGTACTTC
TRBJ2-1	TRBV5-4	.	many	CASSPSSQGTTSYNEQFF	TGTGCCAGCAGTCCATCTTCACAGGGAACGACATCCTACAATGAGCAGTTCTTC
TRBJ1-5	TRBV7-2	TRBD1	.	CASSLVGYGTGGPVQPQHF	TGTGCCAGCAGCTTAGTTGGTTACGGGACAGGGGGTCCGGTTCAGCCCCAGCATTTT
TRBJ2-1	TRBV11-3	TRBD2	.	CASSLGTSALGEQFF	TGTGCCAGCAGCTTAGGGACTAGCGCTCTAGGAGAGCAGTTCTTC
TRBJ1-2	TRBV15	.	many	CATSRDSNYGYTF	TGTGCCACCAGCAGAGACAGTAACTATGGCTACACCTTC
TRBJ2-2	TRBV6-2/TRBV6-3	TRBD2	.	CASSYGREGTRELFF	TGTGCCAGCAGTTACGGACGGGAGGGCACCCGGGAGCTGTTTTTT
TRBJ2-7	TRBV7-6	.	.	CASSLGGGSYEQYF	TGTGCCAGCAGCTTAGGAGGTGGCTCCTACGAGCAGTACTTC
TRBJ1-4	TRBV27	.	.	CASSRSGGAEKLFF	TGTGCCAGCAGCCGGTCGGGAGGCGCTGAAAAACTGTTTTTT
TRBJ2-1	TRBV7-9	.	medium-sized	CASSWLSHNYNEQFF	TGTGCCAGCAGCTGGCTATCTCACAATTACAATGAGCAGTTCTTC
TRBJ2-7	TRBV6-2/TRBV6-3	.	many	CASSLLVSPSHEQYF	TGTGCCAGCAGCCTGCTGGTATCTCCGTCCCACGAGCAGTACTTC
TRBJ2-1	TRBV11-3	TRBD2	.	CASSSLATSYNEQFF	TGTGCCAGCAGCTCACTAGCGACCTCCTACAATGAGCAGTTCTTC
TRBJ2-7	TRBV2	.	many	CASILGGYEQYF	TGTGCCAGCATCCTAGGGGGTTACGAGCAGTACTTC
TRBJ2-3	TRBV7-7	TRBD2	.	CASSSGLAADTQYF	TGTGCTAGCAGCTCGGGACTAGCGGCAGATACGCAGTATTTT
TRBJ2-7	TRBV10-3	.	.	CVTASGDTDTQYF	TGTGTCACCGCTAGTGGGGACACAGATACGCAGTACTTC
TRBJ2-5	TRBV7-9	.	.	CASSPGLNRNSPLHF	TGTGCCAGCAGCCCGGGACTGAATCGTAATTCACCCCTCCACTTC
TRBJ2-5	TRBV7-2	.	many	CASSLYGINEQYF	TGTGCCAGCAGCTTGTACGGGATCAATGAGCAGTACTTC
TRBJ2-1	TRBV7-3	.	.	CASSLGPGGNEQFF	TGTGCCAGCAGCTTAGGGCCAGGAGGCAATGAGCAGTTCTTC
TRBJ2-1	TRBV7-6	.	.	CASSLLRRYNEQFF	TGTGCCAGCAGCTTATTACGACGGTACAATGAGCAGTTCTTC
TRBJ2-7	TRBV6-1	.	.	CASSEAGIGLSSYNEQYF	TGTGCCAGCAGTGAAGCAGGTATAGGGCTAAGCTCCTACAATGAGCAGTACTTC
TRBJ2-5	TRBV7-2	TRBD1	.	CASSPGQTQETQYF	TGTGCCAGCAGCCCGGGACAGACCCAAGAGACCCAGTACTTC
TRBJ2-5	TRBV12-3/TRBV12-4	.	.	CASSLEASAETQYF	TGTGCCAGCAGTTTAGAGGCTAGCGCAGAGACCCAGTACTTC
TRBJ2-5	TRBV10-3	TRBD1	many	CAISDSILQGARETQYF	TGTGCCATCAGTGATAGCATACTACAGGGGGCGAGAGAGACCCAGTACTTC
TRBJ1-3	TRBV6-1	.	.	CASSAGGPGNTIYF	TGTGCCAGCAGTGCCGGGGGACCTGGAAACACCATATATTTT